A single sample gave rise to the 4 T cell receptor beta chains below, sequenced in a study of blood T cell repertoires in COVID-19. The data were produced by immunoSEQ multiplex PCR, yet TCRdb's version contains in-frame clones alone and is incomplete. The sample includes more than 250,000 clones, about nine tenths of them seen just once. Source material: peripheral blood. The source of these receptors is a man between 45 and 60 years old with active or convalescent COVID-19.

V usage is TRBV27 and J usage is TRBJ2-1, with D perhaps matching TRBD2 (5 bases). V was cut by 4 bases and J by 8 bases, with 18 bases left in between. The CDR3 covers 15 residues. The germline V gene encodes CDR1 MNHEY and CDR2 SMNVEV (reference sequence). The CDR3 region is CASSSLLTSFHEQFF. DNA for the CDR3: TGTGCCAGCAGTTCCCTCCTCACTAGTTTCCATGAGCAGTTCTTC.

This chain joins TRBV5-1 and TRBJ1-2; TRBD1 matches at 7 bases. Germline V gene data show CDR1 as SGHRS and CDR2 as YFSETQ. The CDR3 runs to 13 residues. The V segment lost 5 bases and the J segment 4 bases; nucleotides outside the gene matches: 5. CDR3: CASSGGQLYGYTF. The CDR3 nucleotides are TGCGCCAGCAGTGGGGGACAGCTCTATGGCTACACCTTC.

The rearrangement uses TRBV19 and TRBJ1-1, with 10 bases aligning to TRBD1. The length of the CDR3 is 17 residues. J was trimmed by 2 bases and V by 7 bases; bases with no gene match: 13. Per germline, CDR1 LNHDA and CDR2 SQIVND (reference sequence). CDR3 amino acids: CASMELDRGLRNTEAFF. The CDR3, as DNA: TGTGCCAGTATGGAGCTTGACAGGGGGCTGAGAAACACTGAAGCTTTCTTT.

The chain combines TRBV27 with TRBJ1-1; 8 bases agree with TRBD1. The CDR3 loop spans 15 amino acids. Per the germline V gene, CDR1 is MNHEY and CDR2 is SMNVEV (reference sequence). V was pared by 4 bases and J by 4 bases, with 8 bases of the junction left unmatched. CDR3 nucleotides: TGTGCCAGCAGTTCCTTGCAGGGGGCAAGCACTGAAGCTTTCTTT. As protein: CASSSLQGASTEAFF.